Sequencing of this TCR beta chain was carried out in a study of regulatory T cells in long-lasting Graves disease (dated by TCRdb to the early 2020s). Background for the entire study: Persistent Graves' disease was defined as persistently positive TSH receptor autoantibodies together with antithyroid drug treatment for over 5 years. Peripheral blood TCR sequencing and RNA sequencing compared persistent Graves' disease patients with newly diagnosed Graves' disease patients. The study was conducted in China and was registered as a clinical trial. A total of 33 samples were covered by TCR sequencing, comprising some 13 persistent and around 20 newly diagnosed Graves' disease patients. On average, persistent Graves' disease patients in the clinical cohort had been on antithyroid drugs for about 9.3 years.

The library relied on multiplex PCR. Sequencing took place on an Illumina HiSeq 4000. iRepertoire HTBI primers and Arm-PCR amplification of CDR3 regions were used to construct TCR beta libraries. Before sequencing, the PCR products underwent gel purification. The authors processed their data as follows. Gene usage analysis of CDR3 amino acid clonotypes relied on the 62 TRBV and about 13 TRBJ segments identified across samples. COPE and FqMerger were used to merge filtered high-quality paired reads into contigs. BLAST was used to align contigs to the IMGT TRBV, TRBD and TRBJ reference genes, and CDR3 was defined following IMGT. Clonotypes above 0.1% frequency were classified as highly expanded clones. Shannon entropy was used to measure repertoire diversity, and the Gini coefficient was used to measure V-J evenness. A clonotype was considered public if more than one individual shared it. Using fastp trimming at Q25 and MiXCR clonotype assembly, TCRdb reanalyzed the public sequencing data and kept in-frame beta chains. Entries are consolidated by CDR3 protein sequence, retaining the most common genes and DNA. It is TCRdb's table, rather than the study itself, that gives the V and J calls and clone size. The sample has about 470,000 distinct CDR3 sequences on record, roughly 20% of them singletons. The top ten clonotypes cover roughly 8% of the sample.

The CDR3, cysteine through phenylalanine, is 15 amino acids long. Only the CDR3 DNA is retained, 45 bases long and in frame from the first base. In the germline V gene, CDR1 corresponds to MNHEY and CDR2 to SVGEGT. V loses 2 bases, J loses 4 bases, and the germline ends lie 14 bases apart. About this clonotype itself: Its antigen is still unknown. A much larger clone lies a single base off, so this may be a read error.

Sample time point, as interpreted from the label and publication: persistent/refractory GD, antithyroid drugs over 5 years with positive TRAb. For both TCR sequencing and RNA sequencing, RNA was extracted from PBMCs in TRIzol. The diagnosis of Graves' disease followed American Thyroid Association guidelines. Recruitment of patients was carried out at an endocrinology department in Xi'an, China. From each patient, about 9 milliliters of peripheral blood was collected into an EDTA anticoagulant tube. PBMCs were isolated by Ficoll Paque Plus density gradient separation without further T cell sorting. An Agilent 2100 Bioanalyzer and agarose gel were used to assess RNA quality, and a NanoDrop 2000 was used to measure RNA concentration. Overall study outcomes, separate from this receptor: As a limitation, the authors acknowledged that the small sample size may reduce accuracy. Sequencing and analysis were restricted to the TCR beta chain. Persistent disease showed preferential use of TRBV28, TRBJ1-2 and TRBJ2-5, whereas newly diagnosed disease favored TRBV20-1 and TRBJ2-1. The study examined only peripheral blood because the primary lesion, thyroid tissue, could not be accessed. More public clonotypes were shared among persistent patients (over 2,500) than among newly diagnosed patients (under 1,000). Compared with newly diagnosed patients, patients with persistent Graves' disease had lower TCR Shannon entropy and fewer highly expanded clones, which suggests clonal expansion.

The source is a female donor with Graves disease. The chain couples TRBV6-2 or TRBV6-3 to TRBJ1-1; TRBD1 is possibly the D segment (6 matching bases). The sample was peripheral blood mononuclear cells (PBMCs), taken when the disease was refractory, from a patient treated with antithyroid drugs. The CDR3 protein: CASSYKGRGGTEAFF. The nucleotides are TGTGCCAGCAGTTACAAAGGCAGGGGTGGCACTGAAGCTTTCTTT.